This TCR beta chain was captured in a study of T cells after yellow fever vaccination. The germline CDR1 and CDR2 sequences are KGHDR and SFDVKD. The CDR3 extends over 16 amino acids. V was pared by 4 bases and J by 3 bases, with 14 bases between. MiXCR was run by TCRdb on the 5' RACE reads, yielding one entry per CDR3 protein. The sample shows approximately 550,000 distinct CDR3 sequences, roughly 14% of them seen only once. Material: PBMCs, obtained on the day of the yellow fever booster vaccination. This chain joins TRBV24-1 and TRBJ2-2; D not resolved. The clonotype originates from a man aged 25 to 40 who received the YFV17D yellow fever vaccine. The CDR3 loop is CATSESPGFHTGELFF. The CDR3 bases are TGTGCCACCAGTGAATCACCCGGGTTTCACACCGGGGAGCTGTTTTTT.